This T cell receptor (beta chain) was retrieved from a study of CD8+ T cells in alopecia areata. CDR1 and CDR2 (germline): MNHEY, SVGAGI. This CDR3 contains 14 residues. V dropped 2 bases and J dropped 0 bases, with 5 bases sitting between them. This clone was recorded only once. The authors extracted RNA and reverse transcribed it into cDNA as the sequencing template. TCRdb's copy holds only in-frame clones and misses some; the assay was immunoSEQ multiplex PCR. The table lists tens of thousands of clones, around 60% of them singletons. Treatment: oral pan-JAK inhibitor, 5-10 mg twice daily. Those with alopecia areata gave lesional scalp punch biopsies and peripheral blood.

The chain carries TRBV6-5 and TRBJ1-5; D not certain. The sequences come from CD8+ T cells sorted from blood, collected at week 24, from a patient treated with tofacitinib. The clonotype comes from a human donor with alopecia areata. The DNA for the CDR3 is TGTGCCAGCAGTTACCGTAGTAGCAATCAGCCCCAGCATTTT. Its translation is CASSYRSSNQPQHF.